A selection of T cell receptor beta chains follows, all from one sample in a study of beta chain features in type 1 diabetes. Sequenced by immunoSEQ multiplex PCR; TCRdb stores in-frame clones only, minus some. Among under 300,000 clones listed, around 20% were seen once. Sample: naive CD4+ T cells from blood. These receptors all come from a woman in her thirties or forties with type 1 diabetes. CDR3s include the opening cysteine and the closing phenylalanine or tryptophan. Each record gives: clone size, V gene, J gene, D gene, CDR3 protein, CDR3 DNA. A D gene is named only where the DNA matches it firmly. The size of a clone is reported for some rows only, either as once, few or many, or as a class for expanded clones.

NA	TRBV19	TRBJ2-2	NA	CASSIAPGGELFF	TGTGCCAGTAGTATCGCCCCCGGCGGGGAGCTGTTTTTT
NA	TRBV19	TRBJ2-2	NA	CASSGGNTGELFF	TGTGCCAGTAGCGGGGGGAACACCGGGGAGCTGTTTTTT
few	TRBV30	TRBJ1-1	TRBD1	CAWSEDRGRAEAFF	TGTGCCTGGAGTGAAGACAGGGGTAGAGCTGAAGCTTTCTTT
few	TRBV18	TRBJ2-1	TRBD1	CASSPTIAGGTDEQFF	TGTGCCAGCTCACCGACGATAGCAGGGGGCACGGATGAGCAGTTCTTC
NA	TRBV10-3	TRBJ2-7	TRBD2	CAISEAGDEQYF	TGTGCCATCAGTGAGGCGGGAGACGAGCAGTACTTC
NA	TRBV28	TRBJ2-5	NA	CASSPTSPGTQYF	TGTGCCAGCAGCCCTACTAGCCCGGGGACCCAGTACTTC
NA	TRBV19	TRBJ1-5	NA	CASSIAGGSQPQHF	TGTGCCAGTAGTATTGCTGGGGGCAGTCAGCCCCAGCATTTT
few	TRBV28	TRBJ2-3	NA	CASSLTGTSLTDTQYF	TGTGCCAGCAGTCTAACCGGGACATCTCTCACAGATACGCAGTATTTT
NA	TRBV29-1	TRBJ1-2	TRBD1	CSVGDRGNGYTF	TGCAGCGTTGGGGACAGGGGAAACGGCTACACCTTC
NA	TRBV5-6	TRBJ2-1	TRBD2	CASSRGGAGDNEQFF	TGTGCCAGCAGCCGCGGAGGGGCGGGGGACAATGAGCAGTTCTTC
NA	TRBV7-8	TRBJ1-5	NA	CASSVSSDQPQHF	TGTGCCAGCAGCGTCTCAAGCGATCAGCCCCAGCATTTT
NA	TRBV14	TRBJ2-2	NA	CASSQDIRVNTGELFF	TGTGCCAGCAGCCAAGATATCAGGGTGAACACCGGGGAGCTGTTTTTT
NA	TRBV15	TRBJ2-1	NA	CATSRTRGPQYNEQFF	TGTGCCACCAGCAGGACCCGAGGCCCGCAATACAATGAGCAGTTCTTC
NA	TRBV9	TRBJ1-1	NA	CASSVEPTAVGPEAFF	TGTGCCAGCAGCGTAGAACCGACGGCGGTCGGCCCTGAAGCTTTCTTT
NA	TRBV11-1	TRBJ2-3	TRBD1	CASSFRPGQGPDTQYF	TGTGCCAGCAGCTTTAGGCCGGGACAGGGACCAGATACGCAGTATTTT
few	TRBV9	TRBJ2-1	TRBD1	CASSPRDRGYNEQFF	TGTGCCAGCAGCCCTAGGGACAGGGGATACAATGAGCAGTTCTTC
NA	TRBV5-1	TRBJ1-1	NA	CASSLASAGEAFF	TGCGCCAGCAGCTTGGCTTCGGCAGGTGAAGCTTTCTTT
NA	TRBV5-4	TRBJ2-7	TRBD1	CASSLAPGQYEQYF	TGTGCCAGCAGCTTAGCCCCGGGACAGTACGAGCAGTACTTC
NA	TRBV28	TRBJ2-7	NA	CATSSPQASYEQYF	TGTGCCACCTCCTCCCCCCAGGCCAGCTACGAGCAGTACTTC
NA	TRBV4-3	TRBJ1-3	NA	CASSQATDGNTIYF	TGCGCCAGCAGCCAAGCGACAGATGGAAACACCATATATTTT
NA	TRBV9	TRBJ2-5	TRBD2	CASSHRGGQETQYF	TGTGCCAGCAGTCACCGGGGGGGCCAAGAGACCCAGTACTTC
NA	TRBV7-2	TRBJ2-5	TRBD1	CASSAGQGETQYF	TGTGCCAGCAGCGCGGGACAGGGGGAGACCCAGTACTTC
NA	TRBV18	TRBJ1-5	TRBD1	CASSPRQGEAQPQHF	TGTGCCAGCTCACCGCGACAGGGTGAGGCTCAGCCCCAGCATTTT
NA	TRBV19	TRBJ2-2	NA	CASSIIHRTGELFF	TGTGCCAGTAGTATAATACATCGCACCGGGGAGCTGTTTTTT
few	TRBV7-9	TRBJ2-2	NA	CASSFDTYPGELFF	TGTGCCAGCAGCTTCGACACCTACCCCGGGGAGCTGTTTTTT
NA	TRBV27	TRBJ1-2	NA	CASSLQDLGYGYTF	TGTGCCAGCAGTCTACAGGATTTAGGGTATGGCTACACCTTC
few	TRBV7-3	TRBJ2-7	TRBD2	CASSLTAGVGEQYF	TGTGCCAGCAGCTTAACAGCGGGGGTTGGCGAGCAGTACTTC
few	TRBV2	TRBJ2-5	NA	CASRGTGLETQYF	TGTGCCAGCAGGGGCACAGGATTAGAGACCCAGTACTTC
NA	TRBV5-1	TRBJ2-3	TRBD2	CASGTSGTTDTQYF	TGCGCCAGCGGGACTAGCGGCACCACAGATACGCAGTATTTT
few	TRBV4-3	TRBJ1-1	NA	CASSLEPSAEAFF	TGCGCCAGCAGCCTGGAGCCAAGCGCTGAAGCTTTCTTT
few	TRBV30	TRBJ2-1	TRBD2	CAWSVHLAVSSYNEQFF	TGTGCCTGGAGTGTACATCTAGCGGTCAGTTCCTACAATGAGCAGTTCTTC
NA	TRBV9	TRBJ1-1	NA	CASSVESRGNTEAFF	TGTGCCAGCAGCGTAGAGTCTCGGGGGAACACGGAAGCTTTCTTT
few	TRBV2	TRBJ1-5	TRBD1	CASSARQGGGWGNQPQHF	TGTGCCAGCAGTGCACGCCAAGGAGGGGGCTGGGGCAATCAGCCCCAGCATTTT
few	TRBV10-3	TRBJ1-2	TRBD1	CAISPNGTGPTKDGYTF	TGTGCCATCAGTCCCAACGGGACAGGCCCTACAAAGGATGGCTACACCTTC
few	TRBV4-1	TRBJ1-4	TRBD1	CASSPRTGEGEKLFF	TGCGCCAGCAGCCCGCGGACAGGGGAGGGTGAAAAACTGTTTTTT
NA	TRBV2	TRBJ2-1	NA	CASSSYSSYNEQFF	TGTGCCAGCAGTAGTTATAGCTCCTACAATGAGCAGTTCTTC
NA	TRBV6-6	TRBJ2-7	TRBD2	CASSSGGVYEQYF	TGTGCCAGCAGTTCGGGAGGGGTCTACGAGCAGTACTTC
NA	TRBV9	TRBJ2-2	TRBD1	CASKLGQGNTGELFF	TGTGCCAGCAAGCTGGGACAGGGGAACACCGGGGAGCTGTTTTTT
few	TRBV30	TRBJ1-2	TRBD1	CAWTPRGTLGYTF	TGTGCCTGGACCCCCAGGGGGACCCTAGGCTACACCTTC
NA	TRBV29-1	TRBJ2-1	NA	CSVVIDTLTLF	TGCAGCGTTGTCATAGACACCTTAACTCTCTTC
few	TRBV4-2	TRBJ2-3	TRBD2	CASSRLAGGVDTQYF	TGTGCCAGCAGCCGCTTAGCGGGAGGAGTAGATACGCAGTATTTT
NA	TRBV4-3	TRBJ2-7	TRBD2	CASSPRTSWYEQYF	TGCGCCAGCAGCCCAAGGACTAGCTGGTACGAGCAGTACTTC
NA	TRBV19	TRBJ2-5	TRBD2	CASSIYGRAGETQYF	TGTGCCAGTAGTATATACGGGAGGGCCGGAGAGACCCAGTACTTC
NA	TRBV28	TRBJ1-4	NA	CASSTGTPNEKLFF	TGTGCCAGCAGCACAGGGACGCCTAATGAAAAACTGTTTTTT
NA	TRBV5-1	TRBJ1-5	NA	CASSNRRPLGQPQHF	TGCGCCAGCAGCAATCGGAGGCCTCTGGGACAGCCCCAGCATTTT
few	TRBV11-3	TRBJ2-3	NA	CASSLEDGGDTQYF	TGTGCCAGCAGCTTAGAGGATGGAGGGGATACGCAGTATTTT
few	TRBV10-3	TRBJ2-3	TRBD2	CAATSGGATDTQYF	TGTGCCGCGACTAGCGGGGGAGCAACAGATACGCAGTATTTT
NA	TRBV30	TRBJ1-1	TRBD1	CAWSVQGLEAFF	TGTGCCTGGAGTGTACAGGGGCTTGAAGCTTTCTTT
few	TRBV30	TRBJ1-5	TRBD1	CAWSSRGFSNQPQHF	TGTGCCTGGAGTTCCAGGGGGTTTAGCAATCAGCCCCAGCATTTT
NA	TRBV5-1	TRBJ2-3	TRBD2	CASSMTSGADTQYF	TGCGCCAGCAGTATGACTAGCGGTGCAGATACGCAGTATTTT
NA	TRBV7-9	TRBJ2-7	NA	CASSASGLSYEQYF	TGTGCCAGCAGCGCCTCGGGACTGTCCTACGAGCAGTACTTC
NA	TRBV25-1	TRBJ1-2	TRBD1	CASSELSFGTGGYGYTF	TGTGCCAGCAGTGAACTTTCGTTCGGGACAGGGGGCTATGGCTACACCTTC
NA	TRBV9	TRBJ1-5	NA	CASSVAVDQPQHF	TGTGCCAGCAGCGTAGCCGTCGATCAGCCCCAGCATTTT
NA	TRBV6-6	TRBJ2-4	NA	CASNVDSPSIQYF	TGTGCCAGCAACGTCGACTCACCCAGCATTCAGTACTTC
NA	TRBV29-1	TRBJ2-3	NA	CSATPGATTDTQYF	TGCAGCGCGACTCCAGGGGCGACCACAGATACGCAGTATTTT
NA	TRBV4-3	TRBJ1-4	TRBD1	CASSQDKDRQGAGEKLFF	TGCGCCAGCAGCCAAGACAAAGATCGACAGGGGGCAGGGGAAAAACTGTTTTTT
few	TRBV5-4	TRBJ2-1	NA	CASSSPARAQGWEQFF	TGTGCCAGCAGCTCCCCCGCTCGGGCCCAGGGGTGGGAGCAGTTCTTC
few	TRBV5-1	TRBJ1-1	NA	CASSLEDSPNTEAFF	TGCGCCAGCAGCTTGGAAGACAGCCCCAACACTGAAGCTTTCTTT
NA	TRBV7-8	TRBJ1-5	NA	CASSLESGYQPQHF	TGTGCCAGCAGCTTAGAGTCAGGCTATCAGCCCCAGCATTTT